This TCR beta chain was recovered during a study of blood T cell repertoires in COVID-19. Overall study context: Sample material is recorded as cDNA or gDNA derived from T cells, B-cell-depleted T cells, or PBMCs.

This CDR3 is 17 amino acids long. Germline values: CDR1 SGDLS, CDR2 YYNGEE. Between the trimmed V and J ends, which lost 4 bases and 3 bases, there was a span of 21 bases. In the source study's methods: Scientists estimated how many nucleated cells there were by amplifying reference gene primers. TCRdb's table, derived via immunoSEQ multiplex PCR, lists solely in-frame clones and lacks some. V and J calls and clone size are those listed in that table; D and trimming were worked out from the DNA. Of about 94,000 clones listed, over 65% were seen once; the top ten hold about half. This rearrangement joins TRBV9 to TRBJ2-3; D might be TRBD2 (6 bases). The material sequenced was peripheral blood. The TCR originated in a human donor in a cohort sampled during active COVID-19. This CDR3 is CASSRGVGGAGTDTQYF. Here the CDR3 DNA reads TGTGCCAGCAGCCGAGGGGTCGGCGGGGCGGGGACAGATACGCAGTATTTT.